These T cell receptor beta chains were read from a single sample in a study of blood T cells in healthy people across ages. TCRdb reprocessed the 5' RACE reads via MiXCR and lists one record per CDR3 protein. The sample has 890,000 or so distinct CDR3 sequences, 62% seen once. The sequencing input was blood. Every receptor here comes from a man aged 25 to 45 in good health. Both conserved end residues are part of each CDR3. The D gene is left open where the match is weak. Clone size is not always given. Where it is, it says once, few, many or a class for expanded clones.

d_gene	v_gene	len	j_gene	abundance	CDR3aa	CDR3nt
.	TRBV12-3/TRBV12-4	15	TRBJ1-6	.	CASRLGGATNSPLHF	TGTGCCAGCAGACTGGGGGGGGCTACTAATTCACCCCTCCACTTT
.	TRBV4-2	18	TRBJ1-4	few	CASSLVGGFGSTNEKLFF	TGTGCCAGCAGCCTCGTCGGAGGTTTCGGGTCAACTAATGAAAAACTGTTTTTT
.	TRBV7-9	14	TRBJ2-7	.	CASSLAGRVYEQYF	TGTGCCAGCAGCTTAGCTGGCAGGGTGTACGAGCAGTACTTC
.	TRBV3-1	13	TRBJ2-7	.	CASSQVLGDEQYF	TGTGCCAGCAGCCAAGTCTTGGGGGACGAGCAGTACTTC
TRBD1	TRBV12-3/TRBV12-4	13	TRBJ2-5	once	CASKTGVRETQYF	TGTGCCAGTAAAACAGGGGTACGGGAGACCCAGTACTTC
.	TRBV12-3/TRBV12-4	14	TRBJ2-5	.	CASSFSRLQETQYF	TGCGCCAGCAGTTTTAGCAGGCTCCAAGAGACCCAGTACTTC
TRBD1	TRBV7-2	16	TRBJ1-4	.	CASSLEEGALDEKLFF	TGTGCCAGCAGCTTAGAGGAGGGGGCGTTAGATGAAAAACTGTTTTTT
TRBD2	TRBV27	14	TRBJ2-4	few	CASSSGLAVNIQYF	TGTGCCAGCAGTTCCGGACTAGCGGTAAACATTCAGTACTTC
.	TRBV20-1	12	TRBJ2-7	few	CSAPVGSYEQYF	TGCAGTGCTCCAGTGGGCTCCTACGAGCAGTACTTC
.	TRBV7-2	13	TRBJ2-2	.	CASSARGAGELFF	TGTGCCAGCAGCGCACGCGGGGCCGGGGAGCTGTTTTTT
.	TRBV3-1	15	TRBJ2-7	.	CASSQGEAGLREQYF	TGTGCCAGCAGCCAAGGCGAGGCCGGTTTAAGGGAGCAGTACTTC
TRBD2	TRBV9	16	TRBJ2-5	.	CASSALGLAGRETQYF	TGTGCCAGCAGCGCCCTGGGACTAGCGGGGAGAGAGACCCAGTACTTC
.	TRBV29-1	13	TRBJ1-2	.	CSADQGSNYGYTF	TGCAGCGCTGACCAGGGATCTAACTATGGCTACACCTTC
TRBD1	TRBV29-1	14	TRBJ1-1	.	CSVERTGDSTEAFF	TGCAGCGTTGAGCGTACAGGGGATAGCACTGAAGCTTTCTTT
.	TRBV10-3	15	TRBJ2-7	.	CAISDAGGAMNEQYF	TGTGCCATCAGTGACGCTGGAGGGGCGATGAACGAGCAGTACTTC
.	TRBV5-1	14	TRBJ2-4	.	CASSLSRDLDIQYF	TGCGCCAGCAGCTTGAGTCGGGATCTGGACATTCAGTACTTC
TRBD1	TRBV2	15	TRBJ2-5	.	CASSPNRGRGETQYF	TGTGCCAGCAGCCCCAACAGGGGGCGAGGGGAGACCCAGTACTTC
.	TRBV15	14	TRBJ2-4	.	CATSSYRVKNIQYF	TGTGCCACCAGCAGCTACAGGGTAAAAAACATTCAGTACTTC
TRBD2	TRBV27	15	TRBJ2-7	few	CASSLGSGGRYEQYF	TGTGCCAGCAGTTTAGGTAGCGGGGGCCGTTACGAGCAGTACTTC
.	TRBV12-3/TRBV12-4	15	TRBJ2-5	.	CASSTRGWVGETQYF	TGTGCCAGCAGTACTCGTGGGTGGGTTGGAGAGACCCAGTACTTC
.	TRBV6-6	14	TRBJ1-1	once	CASSAAGVGTEAFF	TGTGCCAGCAGTGCCGCAGGGGTAGGGACTGAAGCTTTCTTT
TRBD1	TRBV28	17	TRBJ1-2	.	CASSEGYGTGSKGGYTF	TGTGCCAGCAGCGAAGGGTACGGGACAGGGTCAAAAGGCGGCTACACCTTC
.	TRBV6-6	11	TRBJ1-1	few	CASTPPPEAFF	TGTGCCAGCACCCCTCCGCCTGAAGCTTTCTTT
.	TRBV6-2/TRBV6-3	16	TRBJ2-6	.	CASSSPRASGANVLTF	TGTGCCAGCAGTTCCCCCCGGGCGTCTGGGGCCAACGTCCTGACTTTC
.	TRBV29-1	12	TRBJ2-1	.	CSVGLPGGEQFF	TGCAGCGTGGGACTCCCAGGGGGTGAGCAGTTCTTC
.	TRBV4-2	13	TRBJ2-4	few	CASSQDEELEQYF	TGTGCTAGCAGCCAAGACGAGGAACTGGAGCAGTACTTC
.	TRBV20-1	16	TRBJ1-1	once	CSAPSSGAFRYTEAFF	TGCAGTGCCCCTTCGTCGGGGGCCTTTCGGTACACTGAAGCTTTCTTT
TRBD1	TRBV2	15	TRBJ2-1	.	CAITNHRGRYNEQFF	TGTGCCATAACGAACCACAGGGGGCGGTACAATGAGCAGTTCTTC
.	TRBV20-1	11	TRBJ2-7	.	CSAPGGSEQYF	TGCAGTGCCCCCGGAGGCTCGGAGCAGTACTTC
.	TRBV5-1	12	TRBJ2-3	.	CASSFKWDTQYF	TGCGCCAGCTCCTTCAAGTGGGATACGCAGTATTTT
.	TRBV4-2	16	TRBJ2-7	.	CASSQESDGASYEQYF	TGTGCCAGCAGCCAAGAATCTGACGGCGCCTCCTACGAGCAGTACTTC
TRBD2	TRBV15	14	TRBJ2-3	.	CATSIPQAGTTQYF	TGTGCCACCAGCATCCCTCAAGCGGGAACCACGCAGTATTTT